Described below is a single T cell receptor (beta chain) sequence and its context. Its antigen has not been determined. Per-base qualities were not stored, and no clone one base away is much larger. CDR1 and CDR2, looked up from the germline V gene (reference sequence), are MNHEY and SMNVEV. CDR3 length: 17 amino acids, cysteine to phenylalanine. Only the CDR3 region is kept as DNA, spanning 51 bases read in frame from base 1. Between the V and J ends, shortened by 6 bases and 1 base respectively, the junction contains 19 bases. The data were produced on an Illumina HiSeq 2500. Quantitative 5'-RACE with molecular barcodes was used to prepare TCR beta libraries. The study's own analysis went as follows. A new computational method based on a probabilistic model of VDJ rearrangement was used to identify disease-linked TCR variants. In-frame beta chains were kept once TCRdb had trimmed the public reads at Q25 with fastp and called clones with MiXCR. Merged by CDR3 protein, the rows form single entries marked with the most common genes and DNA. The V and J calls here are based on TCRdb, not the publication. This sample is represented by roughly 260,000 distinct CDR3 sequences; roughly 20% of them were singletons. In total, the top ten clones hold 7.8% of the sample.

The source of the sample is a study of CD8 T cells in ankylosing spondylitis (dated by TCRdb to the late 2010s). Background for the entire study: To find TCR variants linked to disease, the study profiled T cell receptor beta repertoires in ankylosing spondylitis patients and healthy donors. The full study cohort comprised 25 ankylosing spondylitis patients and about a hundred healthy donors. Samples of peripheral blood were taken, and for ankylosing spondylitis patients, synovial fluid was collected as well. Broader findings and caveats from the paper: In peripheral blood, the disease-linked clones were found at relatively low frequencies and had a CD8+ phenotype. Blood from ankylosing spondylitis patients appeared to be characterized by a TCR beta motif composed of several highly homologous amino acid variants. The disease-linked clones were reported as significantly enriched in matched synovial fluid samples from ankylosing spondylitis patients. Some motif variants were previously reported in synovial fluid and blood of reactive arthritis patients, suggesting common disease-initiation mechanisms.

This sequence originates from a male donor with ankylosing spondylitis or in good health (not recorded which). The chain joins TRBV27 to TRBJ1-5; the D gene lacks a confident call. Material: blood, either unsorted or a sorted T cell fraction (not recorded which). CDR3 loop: CASSSLGGLGSNQPQHF. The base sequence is TGTGCCAGCAGCTCATTGGGTGGCCTGGGGAGCAATCAGCCCCAGCATTTT.